This paragraph reports one T cell receptor (beta chain). The target antigen is unknown. The CDR3 is 17 residues long. V shed 2 bases and J shed 0 bases, with 14 bases lying between them. CDR1 and CDR2 (germline): SGDLS, YYNGEE. The data derive from a study of cytomegalovirus exposure and HLA in healthy donors. PCR employed 60 Vbeta and 13 Jbeta primers. Original processing notes: Later work found around 80 million unique TCR beta chains, with 9 million to 13 million shared. Using immunoSEQ multiplex PCR, the repertoire was profiled, and TCRdb retains in-frame clones only, with some absent. D and trimming come from the DNA, and the V and J calls and clone size come from that table. The sample consists of some 120,000 clones, 82% of them appearing once. Points from the study as a whole: Among the sequence variants, a highly shared cluster was likely an artifact of sequencing. The authors later found TCR association rates varying by HLA locus, with DRB1 most and HLA-C fewest. Researchers reported from a later analysis that most CMV-associated TCR beta chains appeared HLA-restricted.

Sequencing was performed on PBMCs. The chain combines TRBV9 with TRBJ2-2; no reliable D call. The sequence came from a male donor in good health and CMV-seropositive. The CDR3 protein is CASSVNPGRSNTGELFF. In nucleotides, the CDR3 is TGTGCCAGCAGCGTTAACCCAGGCAGATCGAACACCGGGGAGCTGTTTTTT.